This T cell receptor (beta chain) emerged from a study of identical twins. Notes on this clonotype: Its antigen is undetermined.

The CDR3 spans 15 residues. The trim removed 2 bases at V and 4 bases at J, leaving 6 bases unmatched. CDR1 and CDR2 from the germline V gene are SGHDT and YYEEEE. General study findings and limits: Within cord blood, abundant beta clonotypes carried fewer insertions, but memory repertoires showed no such trend.

TCRdb processed the 5' RACE reads anew with MiXCR; each CDR3 protein has one entry. Of 1.5 million to 2 million distinct CDR3 sequences listed, more than 30% are singletons. This chain uses TRBV5-6 with TRBJ1-1; 9 bases are a match to TRBD1. The source of this sequence is a newborn girl in good health. Sequences were obtained from cord blood. CDR3 sequence (DNA): TGTGCCAGCAGCTTTTTGGGACAGGGATCCACTGAAGCTTTCTTT. Translating it yields CASSFLGQGSTEAFF. The full variable domain, with the rest looked up from reference TRBV5-6 and TRBJ1-1, is DAGVTQSPTHLIKTRGQQVTLRCSPKSGHDTVSWYQQALGQGPQFIFQYYEEEERQRGNFPDRFSGHQFPNYSSELNVNALLLGDSALYLCASSFLGQGSTEAFFGQGTRLTVV.